The source of this T cell receptor beta chain is a study of cytomegalovirus exposure and HLA in healthy donors. This clone has a handful of counts. The CDR3 spans 15 residues. With 6 bases clipped from V and 2 bases from J, the junction kept 10 bases outside the gene matches. Germline assignment: CDR1 MNHEY and CDR2 SVGAGI. Amplification used 60 Vbeta primers and 13 Jbeta primers. The protocol was immunoSEQ multiplex PCR, while the TCRdb copy is restricted to in-frame clones and leaves out a portion. The sample yields tens of thousands of clones, about 50% seen once. The chain couples TRBV6-5 to TRBJ2-7, with 7 positions matching TRBD2. The sequencing sample was made of PBMCs. The receptor was derived from a human donor in good health. The CDR3 DNA reads TGTGCCAGCAGCTTAGAGGGCGGGGGTGCCTACGAGCAGTACTTC. Translation: CASSLEGGGAYEQYF.